The entry that follows covers one T cell receptor (beta chain) sequence. Its antigen remains unidentified. There are 16 residues in the CDR3. Germline CDR1 SGHRS, CDR2 YFSETQ. With 0 bases clipped from V and 3 bases from J, the junction kept 8 bases outside the gene matches. This sample was taken from a study of regulatory T cells in long-lasting Graves disease. Study-level findings and limits: Possibly, too few samples lowered accuracy. TRBV28, TRBJ1-2 and TRBJ2-5 were favored in persistent disease.

Researchers made TCR beta libraries by using iRepertoire HTBI primers and running Arm-PCR on CDR3 regions. From the multiplex PCR reads, TCRdb called clonotypes with MiXCR, one entry per CDR3 protein. The table has approximately 440,000 distinct CDR3 sequences, 15% to 20% seen once. Regarding time point: newly diagnosed GD, antithyroid drugs for less than 3 months. Scientists built the TCR library using RNA that was extracted from PBMCs. This same sample was also taken into another study, of T cells in Graves' hyperthyroidism and ophthalmopathy. That report notes: Most thyroid-expanded clonotypes above 0.001 were also found in blood.

The sample was peripheral blood mononuclear cells (PBMCs), taken at new diagnosis, from a patient treated with antithyroid drugs. The chain is built from TRBV5-1 and TRBJ2-7; 8 bases align to TRBD2. This receptor was obtained from a middle-aged man with Graves disease. CDR3 amino acids: CASSLDPSGLLYEQYF. CDR3 bases: TGCGCCAGCAGCTTGGATCCTAGCGGGCTCCTCTACGAGCAGTACTTC.